These 31 T cell receptor beta chains share one sample of origin, sequenced in a study of beta chain features in type 1 diabetes. These receptors have no identified antigens. Reverse transcribing all isolated RNA meant expressed TCRB transcripts were sequenced. Profiled with immunoSEQ multiplex PCR; TCRdb holds only in-frame clones, not every one. Of fewer than 200,000 clones listed, about a tenth are singletons. Findings of the study overall: Shorter TCRB CDR3s, moderately but significantly so, were found in Type 1 diabetes patients in all four CD4+ subsets.

The sequenced material came from central memory CD4+ T cells from blood. The receptors come from a man aged 25-45 years with type 1 diabetes.

The V call is TRBV7-2, the J call TRBJ2-2; D remains unclear. Germline V gene lookup returns CDR1 SGHTA and CDR2 FQGNSA. CDR3 length: 14 residues. Deletions cut 3 bases from V and 4 bases from J, with 9 bases between. CDR3 region: CASSLKLATGELFF. As DNA, the CDR3 is TGTGCCAGCAGCTTGAAATTGGCCACCGGGGAGCTGTTTTTT.

This clone appeared a few times. The chain uses TRBV5-1 and TRBJ2-3, with 7 bases fitting TRBD2. CDR1 is SGHRS, CDR2 YFSETQ, per germline. With 0 bases clipped from V and 6 bases from J, the junction kept 4 bases outside the gene matches. The CDR3 consists of 14 residues. CDR3 nucleotides: TGCGCCAGCAGCTTGGAGGTAGCGGGTGATACGCAGTATTTT. Translating gives CASSLEVAGDTQYF.

The CDR3 sequence is CASSVTSGTYEQYF. The CDR3 nucleotides are TGTGCCAGCAGTGTTACTAGCGGGACCTACGAGCAGTACTTC. The J gene is TRBJ2-7, the V gene TRBV28; 10 bases line up with TRBD2. With V trimmed by 5 bases and J by 2 bases, 3 bases remained unmatched. This CDR3 contains 14 residues. CDR1 MDHEN and CDR2 SYDVKM come from the germline V gene.

The V and J genes are TRBV5-1 and TRBJ2-1; 8 bases match TRBD1. CDR1 SGHRS and CDR2 YFSETQ come from the germline V gene. The CDR3 loop spans 13 amino acids. V lost 5 bases, J lost 9 bases, and 7 bases stayed unmatched. For the CDR3, the DNA is TGCGCCAGCAGGCCGGGACAGGTGGGTGAGCAGTTCTTC. Its translation is CASRPGQVGEQFF.

The rearrangement links TRBV9 to TRBJ2-3; possibly TRBD2 for D (5 bases). Germline CDR1 is SGDLS and CDR2 is YYNGEE. The CDR3 length is 16 residues. V was shortened by 0 bases and J by 2 bases, with 13 bases between the two germline ends. CDR3 in amino acids: CASSVGGADHTDTQYF. The CDR3 nucleotides are TGTGCCAGCAGCGTAGGAGGAGCGGACCACACAGATACGCAGTATTTT.

This clone showed up just a few times. The genes are TRBV4-1 and TRBJ2-7; no clear D. CDR3 size: 14 residues. V was pared by 0 bases and J by 3 bases, with 9 bases between. CDR1 is MGHRA and CDR2 is YSYEKL in the germline V gene. This CDR3 reads CASSQELASYEQYF. The CDR3 nucleotides are TGCGCCAGCAGCCAAGAGTTGGCCAGCTACGAGCAGTACTTC.

This clone was counted at least ten times. V is TRBV28 and J is TRBJ2-5; tentative D call: TRBD2 (5 bases). Germline lookup yields CDR1 MDHEN and CDR2 SYDVKM. V was shortened by 6 bases and J by 1 base, with 18 bases between the two germline ends. The CDR3 covers 16 residues. CDR3 bases: TGTGCCAGCAGCCAAGGGCTAGCCGTGCTCCAAGAGACCCAGTACTTC. Its translation: CASSQGLAVLQETQYF. Filled out from reference TRBV28 and TRBJ2-5, the complete variable domain reads DVKVTQSSRYLVKRTGEKVFLECVQDMDHENMFWYRQDPGLGLRLIYFSYDVKMKEKGDIPEGYSVSREKKERFSLILESASTNQTSMYLCASSQGLAVLQETQYFGPGTRLLVL.

J is TRBJ2-7 and V is TRBV7-9, with D perhaps matching TRBD1 (6 bases). Trimming cost V 5 bases and J 6 bases, with 17 bases left between them. Per germline, CDR1 SEHNR and CDR2 FQNEAQ (reference sequence). The CDR3 has 14 residues. CDR3 coding DNA: TGTGCCAGCAGCCCCCACCAGGGGCCCGGCGAGCAGTACTTC. This sequence encodes CASSPHQGPGEQYF.

The chain uses TRBV5-1 and TRBJ2-7; 9 bases are a match to TRBD1. V was clipped by 0 bases and J by 7 bases; unmatched bases: 8. Germline V gives CDR1 SGHRS, CDR2 YFSETQ. This CDR3 is built from 15 residues. CDR3 nucleotide sequence: TGCGCCAGCAGCTTGGGGGACAGGGTGTTCGGAGAGCAGTACTTC. Translation: CASSLGDRVFGEQYF.

This clone was observed a few times. V and J are TRBV7-9 and TRBJ2-1; the D gene is possibly TRBD1 (5 bases). V was pared by 4 bases and J by 1 base, with 17 bases between. The CDR3 loop spans 17 amino acids. Germline CDR1 is SEHNR and CDR2 is FQNEAQ (reference sequence). CDR3 sequence (DNA): TGTGCCAGCAGCTCCCCCATAGACAGAATGTCCTACAATGAGCAGTTCTTC. Translation: CASSSPIDRMSYNEQFF. Combining the CDR3 with reference TRBV7-9 and TRBJ2-1 gives the whole variable domain DTGVSQNPRHKITKRGQNVTFRCDPISEHNRLYWYRQTLGQGPEFLTYFQNEAQLEKSRLLSDRFSAERPKGSFSTLEIQRTEQGDSAMYLCASSSPIDRMSYNEQFFGPGTRLTVL.

The chain couples TRBV6-5 to TRBJ2-7; 10 nucleotides align to TRBD2. J lost 5 bases, V lost 4 bases, and 2 bases had no gene match. The CDR3 is made up of 13 amino acids. The germline gives CDR1 MNHEY, CDR2 SVGAGI. The CDR3 region is CASSSAGGDEQYF. The CDR3, as DNA: TGTGCCAGCAGTTCAGCGGGAGGGGACGAGCAGTACTTC.

The chain joins TRBV4-2 to TRBJ2-2; possible D gene TRBD2, 5 bases. The V end was cut by 4 bases, the J end by 6 bases, with 18 bases between. Germline CDR1 is LGHNA and CDR2 is YNFKEQ. The CDR3 has 16 residues. Here the CDR3 reads CASSRRTAEAAGELFF. CDR3 DNA sequence: TGTGCCAGCAGCCGCCGGACTGCCGAGGCGGCCGGGGAGCTGTTTTTT.

V is TRBV5-4 and J is TRBJ2-7; TRBD2 matches at 7 bases. Germline V gene lookup returns CDR1 SGHNT and CDR2 YYREEE (reference sequence). With V trimmed by 4 bases and J by 5 bases, 3 bases remained unmatched. The CDR3 spans 12 residues. Written as DNA, the CDR3 is TGTGCCAGCAGCGGTACTAGCGACGAGCAGTACTTC. It is translated as CASSGTSDEQYF.

This clone was counted a few times. Other DNA variants within this sample encode the same CDR3. This rearrangement joins TRBV14 to TRBJ2-7; tentatively, D is TRBD2 (5 bases). The germline V gene has CDR1 SGHDN and CDR2 FVKESK. Between the trimmed V and J ends, which lost 1 base and 3 bases, there was a span of 7 bases. The CDR3 is 13 amino acids. CDR3 DNA: TGTGCCAGCAGCCAAGGAGGGTTCTACGAGCAGTACTTC. This gives the protein CASSQGGFYEQYF.

This clone occurred a few times. This chain links TRBV11-2 with TRBJ2-5; tentative D call: TRBD1 (5 bases). The CDR3 contains 11 residues. The germline V gene encodes CDR1 SGHAT and CDR2 FQNNGV. Trimming stripped 8 bases from V and 5 bases from J, with 9 bases between. The CDR3 is CASRAGETQYF. The CDR3 bases are TGTGCCAGCCGGGCAGGGGAGACCCAGTACTTC.

This clone has just a few counts. The chain carries TRBV11-1 and TRBJ2-3, with D possibly TRBD2 on 5 matching bases. This CDR3 has 13 amino acids. Germline CDR1 is SGHAT and CDR2 is FQDESV (reference sequence). V was shortened by 5 bases and J by 6 bases, with 12 bases between the two germline ends. The CDR3 sequence is CASSEGFGDTQYF. The CDR3, as DNA: TGTGCCAGCAGCGAGGGCTTTGGGGATACGCAGTATTTT.

This chain links TRBV27 with TRBJ1-4; TRBD1 might be the D (6 bases). Trimming took 5 bases from V and 6 from J, leaving 19 bases between them. The CDR3 sequence is 16 residues long. Germline V gene lookup returns CDR1 MNHEY and CDR2 SMNVEV (reference sequence). The CDR3, as DNA: TGTGCCAGCAGTCCCCTCCTGGGGGCTGGAGATGAAAAACTGTTTTTT. Translating it yields CASSPLLGAGDEKLFF.

The V call is TRBV30, the J call TRBJ2-5, with unresolved D. Germline CDR1 is GTSNPN and CDR2 is SVGIG (reference sequence). The CDR3 consists of 13 residues. V was clipped by 2 bases and J by 2 bases, with 9 bases between them. The CDR3 sequence is CAWSRSSQETQYF. The CDR3 nucleotides are TGTGCCTGGAGTCGTAGCAGTCAAGAGACCCAGTACTTC.

This sequence joins TRBV29-1 and TRBJ2-1; 8 bases are a match to TRBD2. There are 13 residues in the CDR3. Germline V CDR1 and CDR2: SQVTM, ANQGSEA. Trimming took 5 bases from V and 9 from J; bases not matched to a gene: 9. The CDR3 region is CSVTTGGGFEQFF. The CDR3 DNA follows: TGCAGCGTTACCACCGGGGGGGGCTTTGAGCAGTTCTTC.

This clone has just a few counts. The chain links TRBV5-6 to TRBJ2-7; D is ambiguous. Germline assignment: CDR1 SGHDT and CDR2 YYEEEE. CDR3 length: 14 amino acids. Deletions cut 0 bases from V and 1 base from J, with 8 bases between. The CDR3 region is CASSLGAYSYEQYF. CDR3 bases: TGTGCCAGCAGCTTGGGAGCTTATTCCTACGAGCAGTACTTC.

This clone was picked up a small number of times. The V gene is TRBV29-1, the J gene TRBJ2-7; tentatively, D is TRBD1 (6 bases). In germline, CDR1 is SQVTM, CDR2 ANQGSEA. The CDR3 sequence is 14 residues long. V was pared by 6 bases and J by 2 bases, with 17 bases between. The CDR3 reads CSVSRTASAYEQYF. The CDR3 DNA sequence: TGCAGCGTGAGTCGGACAGCTTCGGCCTACGAGCAGTACTTC.

This clone was counted a few times. The chain links TRBV7-3 to TRBJ2-5; 7 positions agree with TRBD2. Germline CDR1 reads SGHTA; CDR2 reads FQGTGA. Losses at the gene ends were 5 bases for V and 2 bases for J; bases not matched to a gene: 2. The CDR3 loop spans 13 amino acids. CDR3 nucleotides: TGTGCCAGCAGCCGGGACTATCAAGAGACCCAGTACTTC. Translated: CASSRDYQETQYF.

This clone was seen a handful of times. The chain couples TRBV2 to TRBJ1-2, with D hard to call. The V gene's germline CDR1 is SNHLY and CDR2 FYNNEI. The CDR3 extends over 15 amino acids. V was trimmed by 4 bases and J by 4 bases, leaving 16 bases between them. The CDR3 is CASSVHVSLSYGYTF. CDR3 nucleotides: TGTGCCAGCAGTGTCCATGTGTCACTAAGCTATGGCTACACCTTC.

This clone was seen a handful of times. The chain uses TRBV28 and TRBJ1-5; no definite D call. The V gene lost 5 bases and the J gene lost 6 bases, with 8 bases spanning the gap. This CDR3 is built from 12 residues. Germline values: CDR1 MDHEN, CDR2 SYDVKM. CDR3: CASSPPGQPQHF. In DNA, the CDR3 is TGTGCCAGCAGTCCCCCCGGTCAGCCCCAGCATTTT.

The chain has TRBV9 and TRBJ2-7, with TRBD1 as a possible D gene (5 bases). V lost 6 bases to trimming and J lost 0 bases, with 13 bases between them. The germline CDR1 and CDR2 sequences are SGDLS and YYNGEE. The CDR3 loop spans 14 amino acids. The CDR3 reads CASNRRQSSYEQYF. DNA of the CDR3: TGTGCCAGCAACCGGCGACAGAGCTCCTACGAGCAGTACTTC.

Only a few counts were recorded for this clone. V and J are TRBV7-2 and TRBJ1-4, with 9 bases that match TRBD1. J was trimmed by 7 bases and V by 3 bases; bases with no gene match: 3. The CDR3 covers 14 residues. Germline V gene sequence: CDR1 SGHTA, CDR2 FQGNSA. The CDR3 sequence: CASSLGTGTEKLFF. In DNA form, the CDR3 reads TGTGCCAGCAGCTTGGGGACAGGGACTGAAAAACTGTTTTTT.

The table lists this clone with a few counts. V gene TRBV30 combines with J gene TRBJ2-1; the match to TRBD1 covers 8 bases. V lost 3 bases and J lost 6; bases outside the gene matches: 7. This CDR3 contains 14 residues. The germline CDR1 and CDR2 sequences are GTSNPN and SVGIG (reference sequence). The chain's CDR3 is CAWRGQGGRNEQFF. The CDR3 nucleotides are TGTGCCTGGAGAGGACAGGGCGGCCGCAATGAGCAGTTCTTC.

This clone was counted a few times. The chain recombines TRBV9 with TRBJ1-2; tentative D call: TRBD1 (6 bases). CDR1 and CDR2 (germline): SGDLS, YYNGEE. The V and J ends lost 4 bases and 5 bases respectively, with 39 bases between them. The CDR3 covers 22 residues. Here the CDR3 DNA reads TGTGCCAGCAGCCTCCGTGGATATTACGGTGGGACACAAGGAGACAGTGTGTATGGCTACACCTTC. Protein: CASSLRGYYGGTQGDSVYGYTF. The full variable domain, with the rest looked up from reference TRBV9 and TRBJ1-2, is DSGVTQTPKHLITATGQRVTLRCSPRSGDLSVYWYQQSLDQGLQFLIQYYNGEERAKGNILERFSAQQFPDLHSELNLSSLELGDSALYFCASSLRGYYGGTQGDSVYGYTFGSGTRLTVV.

V is TRBV7-3 and J is TRBJ1-2, with 7 bases that match TRBD1. The CDR3 sequence is 13 residues long. J gave up 8 bases and V 5 bases, and 8 bases lay outside the gene matches. CDR1 and CDR2 (germline): SGHTA, FQGTGA. This CDR3 is CASSRDREEGYTF. The CDR3 nucleotides are TGTGCCAGCAGCCGAGACAGGGAAGAGGGCTACACCTTC.

The sample holds a few counts of this clone. The V gene is TRBV27, the J gene TRBJ2-1; 8 bases fit TRBD2. Looked up from germline, CDR1 is MNHEY and CDR2 is SMNVEV (reference sequence). After removal of 4 bases from V and 1 base from J, the junction contained 6 bases not matched to a gene. CDR3 size: 16 residues. As DNA, the CDR3 is TGTGCCAGCAGTTCTCCGGGACTAGTGTCCTACAATGAGCAGTTCTTC. It encodes CASSSPGLVSYNEQFF.

The chain joins TRBV5-1 to TRBJ2-2; 11 bases match TRBD1. Losses at the gene ends were 3 bases for V and 4 bases for J; bases not matched to a gene: 5. The CDR3 has 16 amino acids. The V gene's germline CDR1 is SGHRS and CDR2 YFSETQ. The CDR3 nucleotides read TGCGCCAGCAGCTATGGACAGGGGGCGGTCACCGGGGAGCTGTTTTTT. It is translated as CASSYGQGAVTGELFF.